This TCR beta chain originates from a study of CD8+ T cells in alopecia areata. The study, taken as a whole, reports: Numerous clones, expanded in lesions, remained in scalp and blood during tofacitinib. Treatment with tofacitinib significantly lowered scalp clonality and reduced expanded CD8+ clones among the top 100.

In each case, RNA was isolated and then reverse transcribed into cDNA as the sequencing template. Sequencing was performed with immunoSEQ multiplex PCR; in TCRdb, only in-frame clones are kept and a portion is missing. Of about 140,000 clones listed, roughly four fifths are singletons. The sample's treatment: oral pan-JAK inhibitor, 5-10 mg twice daily. Specimens obtained from alopecia areata patients comprised lesional scalp punch biopsies and peripheral blood. For this clone: Its antigen is not identified.

CDR1 and CDR2 (germline): SNHLY, FYNNEI. This CDR3 contains 17 residues. Between the trimmed V and J ends, which lost 0 bases and 1 base, there was a span of 14 bases. This sequence joins TRBV2 and TRBJ2-3, with TRBD2 as a possible D gene (5 bases). This clonotype originated in a human donor with alopecia areata. The source was CD8+ T cells sorted from blood, collected at week 4, from a patient treated with tofacitinib. The CDR3 sequence: CASSEALREARTDTQYF. The CDR3 DNA sequence: TGTGCCAGCAGTGAAGCGCTTCGGGAAGCCCGCACAGATACGCAGTATTTT.